The text below deals with one T cell receptor (beta chain). Amplified regions were TCR beta CDR3 sequences from RNA transcripts. HTBI primers were used for first-round RT-PCR of the TCR CDR3. Using its own MiXCR run on the multiplex PCR reads, TCRdb lists one record per CDR3 protein. Among hundreds of thousands of distinct CDR3 sequences, about 45% were seen once, and the ten largest hold less than 9.5%. The data originate from a study of T cells in Graves' hyperthyroidism and ophthalmopathy. The CDR3 has 12 residues. Germline V gene sequence: CDR1 SQVTM, CDR2 ANQGSEA. After removal of 6 bases from V and 4 bases from J, the junction contained 4 bases not matched to a gene.

Sequencing input: peripheral blood or thyroid tissue (not recorded which). The chain is built from TRBV29-1 and TRBJ1-2; 8 bases match TRBD1. The TCR comes from an adult man with Graves' disease, either hyperthyroidism or ophthalmopathy (not recorded which). CDR3 DNA: TGCAGCGTATTGGGACAGGTCTATGGCTACACCTTC. This encodes CSVLGQVYGYTF.